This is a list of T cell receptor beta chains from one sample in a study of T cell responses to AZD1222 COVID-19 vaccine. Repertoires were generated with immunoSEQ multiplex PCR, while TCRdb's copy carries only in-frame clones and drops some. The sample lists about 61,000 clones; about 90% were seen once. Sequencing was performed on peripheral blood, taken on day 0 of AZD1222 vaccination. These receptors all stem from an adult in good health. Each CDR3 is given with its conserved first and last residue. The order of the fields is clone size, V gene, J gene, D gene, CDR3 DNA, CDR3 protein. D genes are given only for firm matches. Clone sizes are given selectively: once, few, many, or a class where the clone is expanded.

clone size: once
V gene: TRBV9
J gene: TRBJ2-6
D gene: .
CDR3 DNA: TGTGCCAGCAGCGTAGGCACCGTTATTAGCTCTGGGGCCAACGTCCTGACTTTC
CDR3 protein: CASSVGTVISSGANVLTF

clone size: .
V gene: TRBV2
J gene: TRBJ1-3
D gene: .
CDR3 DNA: TGTGCCAGCAGTGTTCAGGCTCTTTCTGGAAACACCATATATTTT
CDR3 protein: CASSVQALSGNTIYF

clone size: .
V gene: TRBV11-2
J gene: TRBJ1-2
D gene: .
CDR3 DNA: TGTGCCAGCAGCTTTTCGTCTCAGGGGAAGAATGGCTACACCTTC
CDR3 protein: CASSFSSQGKNGYTF

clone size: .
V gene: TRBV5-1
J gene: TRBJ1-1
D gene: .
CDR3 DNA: TGCGCCAGCAGCCCCCCCCAGGACACTGAAGCTTTCTTT
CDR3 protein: CASSPPQDTEAFF

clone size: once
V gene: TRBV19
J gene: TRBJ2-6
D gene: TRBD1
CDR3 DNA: TGTGCCAGTAGTAGGGACAGGGCTGGGGCCAACGTCCTGACTTTC
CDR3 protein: CASSRDRAGANVLTF

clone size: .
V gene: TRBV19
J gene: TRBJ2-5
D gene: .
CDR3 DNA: TGTGCCAGTAGTATTCGAGGGAGAGAGACCCAGTACTTC
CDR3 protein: CASSIRGRETQYF

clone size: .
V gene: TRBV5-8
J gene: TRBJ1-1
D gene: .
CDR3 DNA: TGTGCCAGCAGCCGGGAGGTTGAAGCTTTCTTT
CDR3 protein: CASSREVEAFF

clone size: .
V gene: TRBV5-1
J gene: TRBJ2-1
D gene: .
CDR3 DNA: TGCGCCAGCAACCAAGGGACGGATTACAATGAGCAGTTCTTC
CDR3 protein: CASNQGTDYNEQFF

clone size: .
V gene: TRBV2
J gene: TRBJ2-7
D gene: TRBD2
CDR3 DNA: TGTGCCAGCAGTGGGACTAGCGGGGCTTACGAGCAGTACTTC
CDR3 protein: CASSGTSGAYEQYF

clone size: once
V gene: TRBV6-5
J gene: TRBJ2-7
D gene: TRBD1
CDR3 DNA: TGTGCCAGCAGTCCCCAAGGACAGGACATCTACGAGCAGTACTTC
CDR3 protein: CASSPQGQDIYEQYF

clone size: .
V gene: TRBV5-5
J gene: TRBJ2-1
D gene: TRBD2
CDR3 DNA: TGTGCCAGCAGCCTTAGACTAGCGGGTACCTCCTACAATGAGCAGTTCTTC
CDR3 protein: CASSLRLAGTSYNEQFF

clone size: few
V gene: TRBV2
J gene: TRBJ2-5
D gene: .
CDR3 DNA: TGTGCCAGCAGTGAAGGAGCAGGGCGAGGAGAGACCCAGTACTTC
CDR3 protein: CASSEGAGRGETQYF

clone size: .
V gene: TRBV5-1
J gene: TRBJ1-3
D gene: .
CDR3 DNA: TGCGCCAGCAGCTTGGCCGAAACAGGACGCTCTGGAAACACCATATATTTT
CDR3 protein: CASSLAETGRSGNTIYF

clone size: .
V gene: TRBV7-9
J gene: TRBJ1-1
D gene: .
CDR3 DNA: TGTGCCAGCACCCTAGGGGCGGGGAGAGACACTGAAGCTTTCTTT
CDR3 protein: CASTLGAGRDTEAFF

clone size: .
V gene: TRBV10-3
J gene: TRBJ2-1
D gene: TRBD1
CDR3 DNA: TGTGCCATCAGCGGAGGGACAGGGATAGGGAATGAGCAGTTCTTC
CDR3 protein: CAISGGTGIGNEQFF

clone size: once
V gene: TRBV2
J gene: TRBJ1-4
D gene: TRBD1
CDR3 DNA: TGTGCCAGCAGCGAACAGGGGATATCTGAAAAACTGTTTTTT
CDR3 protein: CASSEQGISEKLFF

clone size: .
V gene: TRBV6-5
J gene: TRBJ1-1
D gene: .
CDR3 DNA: TGTGCCAGCACATCGCCCCGCGGGGGCACTGAAGCTTTCTTT
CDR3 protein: CASTSPRGGTEAFF

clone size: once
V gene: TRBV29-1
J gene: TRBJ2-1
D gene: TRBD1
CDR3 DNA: TGCAGCGCTAAGGACAGGGTTCACAATGAGCAGTTCTTC
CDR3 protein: CSAKDRVHNEQFF

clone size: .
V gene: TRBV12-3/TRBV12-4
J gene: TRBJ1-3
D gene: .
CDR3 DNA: TGTGCCAGCAGTTTATTGGGAGGAAACACCATATATTTT
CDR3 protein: CASSLLGGNTIYF

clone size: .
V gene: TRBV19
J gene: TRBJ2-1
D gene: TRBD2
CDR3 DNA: TGTGCCAGTAGTACCGTAGCGGGGGGCTCCTACAATGAGCAGTTCTTC
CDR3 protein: CASSTVAGGSYNEQFF

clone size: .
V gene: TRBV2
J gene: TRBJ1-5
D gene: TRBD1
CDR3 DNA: TGTGCCAGCAGGGAGGGACAGGGCAATCAGCCCCAGCATTTT
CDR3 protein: CASREGQGNQPQHF

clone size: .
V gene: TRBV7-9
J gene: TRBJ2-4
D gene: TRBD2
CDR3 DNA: TGTGCCAGCAGCTTAGGGGCGGGGGTGTCCAAAAACATTCAGTACTTC
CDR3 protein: CASSLGAGVSKNIQYF

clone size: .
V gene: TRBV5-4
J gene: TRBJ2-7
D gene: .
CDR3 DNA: TGTGCCAGCAGCTTTGGCGGGACCGGCTCCTACGAGCAGTACTTC
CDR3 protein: CASSFGGTGSYEQYF

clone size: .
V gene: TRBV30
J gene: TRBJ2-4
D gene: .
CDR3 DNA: TGTGCCTGGCCCGGGGGTCTAGCCAAAAACATTCAGTACTTC
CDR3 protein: CAWPGGLAKNIQYF

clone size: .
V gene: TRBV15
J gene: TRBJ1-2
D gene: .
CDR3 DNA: TGTGCCACCAGCAGAGCCGGGGGGGCAGGGGGCTACACCTTC
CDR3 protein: CATSRAGGAGGYTF

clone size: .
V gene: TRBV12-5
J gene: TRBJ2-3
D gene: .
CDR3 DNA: TGTGCTAGTGGTTCCCAAATGACTGAAGATACGCAGTATTTT
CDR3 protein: CASGSQMTEDTQYF